This T cell receptor (beta chain) was documented in a study of cytomegalovirus exposure and HLA in healthy donors. The CDR3 length is 16 residues. V was shortened by 7 bases and J by 1 base, with 20 bases between the two germline ends. From germline, CDR1 is SGHAT and CDR2 FQNNGV. TCRdb keeps only in-frame clones here, not all; method: immunoSEQ multiplex PCR. The repertoire holds about 75,000 clones, with around four fifths as singletons. This chain connects TRBV11-2 to TRBJ2-7; a weak D match, TRBD1 (5 bases). This TCR was sampled from a man aged 30 to 45 in good health and CMV-seronegative. The sequencing input was PBMCs. The CDR3 region has the DNA TGTGCCAGCACCCCGGGCGCAGGGCCCGTATCCTACGAGCAGTACTTC. Translated: CASTPGAGPVSYEQYF.